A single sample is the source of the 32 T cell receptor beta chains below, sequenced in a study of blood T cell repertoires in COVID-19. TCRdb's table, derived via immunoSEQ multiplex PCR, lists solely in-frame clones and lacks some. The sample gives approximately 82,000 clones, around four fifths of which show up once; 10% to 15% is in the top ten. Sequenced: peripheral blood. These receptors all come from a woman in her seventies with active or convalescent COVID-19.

CDR3 region: CASRAGSVAQYF. The CDR3, as DNA: TGTGCCAGCCGCGCAGGTTCGGTTGCCCAGTACTTC. The gene calls are TRBV28 and TRBJ2-5; no firm D call. Trimming took 8 bases from V and 9 from J, leaving 16 bases between them. The CDR3 is 12 amino acids. CDR1 MDHEN and CDR2 SYDVKM come from the germline V gene.

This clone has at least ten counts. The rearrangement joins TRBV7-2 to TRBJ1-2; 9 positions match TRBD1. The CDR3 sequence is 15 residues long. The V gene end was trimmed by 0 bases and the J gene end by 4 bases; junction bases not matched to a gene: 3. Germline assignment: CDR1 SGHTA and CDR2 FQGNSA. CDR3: CASSLAGTGLYGYTF. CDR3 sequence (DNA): TGTGCCAGCAGCTTAGCGGGGACAGGGCTCTATGGCTACACCTTC.

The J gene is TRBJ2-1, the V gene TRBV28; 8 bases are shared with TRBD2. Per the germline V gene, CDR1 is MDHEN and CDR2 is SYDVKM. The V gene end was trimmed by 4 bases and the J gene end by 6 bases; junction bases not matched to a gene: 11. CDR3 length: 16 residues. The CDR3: CASSSRGGLTVNEQFF. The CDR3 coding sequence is TGTGCCAGCAGTTCGCGCGGGGGGCTCACCGTCAATGAGCAGTTCTTC.

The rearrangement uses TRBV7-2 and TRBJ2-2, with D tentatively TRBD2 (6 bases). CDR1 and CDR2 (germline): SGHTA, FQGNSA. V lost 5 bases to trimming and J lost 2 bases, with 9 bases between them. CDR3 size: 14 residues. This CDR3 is CASSVGLNTGELFF. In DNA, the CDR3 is TGTGCCAGCAGCGTGGGACTTAACACCGGGGAGCTGTTTTTT.

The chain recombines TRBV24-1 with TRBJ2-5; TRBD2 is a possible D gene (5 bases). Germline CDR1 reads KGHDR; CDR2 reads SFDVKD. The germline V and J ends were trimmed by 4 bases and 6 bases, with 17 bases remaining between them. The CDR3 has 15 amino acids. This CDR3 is CATSDPADAWKTQYF. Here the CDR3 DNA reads TGTGCCACCAGTGACCCAGCGGACGCCTGGAAGACCCAGTACTTC.

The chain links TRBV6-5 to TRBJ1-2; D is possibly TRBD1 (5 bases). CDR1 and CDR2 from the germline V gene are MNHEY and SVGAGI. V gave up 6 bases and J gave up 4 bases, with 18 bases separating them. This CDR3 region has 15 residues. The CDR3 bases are TGTGCCAGCAGGGGGGGGTCGACAGAGCTCTATGGCTACACCTTC. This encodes CASRGGSTELYGYTF.

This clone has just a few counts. CDR3 loop: CASGASISYEQYF. Here the CDR3 DNA reads TGTGCCAGCGGAGCGTCGATCTCCTACGAGCAGTACTTC. The chain combines TRBV21-1 with TRBJ2-7; the table assigns TRBD2, which was not confirmed against the DNA. TRBV21-1 is termed a pseudogene. The CDR3 runs to 13 residues.

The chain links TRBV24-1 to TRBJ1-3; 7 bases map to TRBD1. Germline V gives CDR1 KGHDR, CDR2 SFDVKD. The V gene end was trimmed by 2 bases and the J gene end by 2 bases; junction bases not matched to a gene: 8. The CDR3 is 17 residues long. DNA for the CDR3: TGTGCCACCAGTGATTCTAGGACAGGTTTGGCTGGAAACACCATATATTTT. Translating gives CATSDSRTGLAGNTIYF.

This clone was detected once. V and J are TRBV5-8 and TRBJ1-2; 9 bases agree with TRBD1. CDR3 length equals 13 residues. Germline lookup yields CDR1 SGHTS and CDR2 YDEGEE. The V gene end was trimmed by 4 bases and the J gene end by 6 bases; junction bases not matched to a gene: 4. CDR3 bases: TGTGCCAGCAGCCCATGGACAGGGGATGGCTACACCTTC. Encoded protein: CASSPWTGDGYTF.

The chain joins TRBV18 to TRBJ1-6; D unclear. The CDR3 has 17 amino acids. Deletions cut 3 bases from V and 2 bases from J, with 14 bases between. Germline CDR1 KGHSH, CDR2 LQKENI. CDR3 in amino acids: CASSPLNPGAYNSPLHF. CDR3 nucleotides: TGTGCCAGCTCACCGCTAAATCCGGGTGCCTATAATTCACCCCTCCACTTT.

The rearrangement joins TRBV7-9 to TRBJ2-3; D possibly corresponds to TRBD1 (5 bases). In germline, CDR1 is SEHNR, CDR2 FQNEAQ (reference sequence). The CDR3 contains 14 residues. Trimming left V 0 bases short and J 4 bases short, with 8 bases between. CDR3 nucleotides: TGTGCCAGCAGCTTAGCAGGGGCCGCAGATACGCAGTATTTT. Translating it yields CASSLAGAADTQYF.

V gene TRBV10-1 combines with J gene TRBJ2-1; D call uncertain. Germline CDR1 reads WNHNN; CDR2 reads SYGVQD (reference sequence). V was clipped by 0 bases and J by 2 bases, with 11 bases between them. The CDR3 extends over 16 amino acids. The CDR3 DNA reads TGCGCCAGCAGTGAGTCGACTGCCGGCACCTACAATGAGCAGTTCTTC. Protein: CASSESTAGTYNEQFF.

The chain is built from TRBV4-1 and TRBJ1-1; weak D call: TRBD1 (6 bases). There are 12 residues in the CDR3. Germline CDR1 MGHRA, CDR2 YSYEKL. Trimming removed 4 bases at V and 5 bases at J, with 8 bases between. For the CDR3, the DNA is TGCGCCAGCAGCCCCAGGGGAACTGAAGCTTTCTTT. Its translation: CASSPRGTEAFF.

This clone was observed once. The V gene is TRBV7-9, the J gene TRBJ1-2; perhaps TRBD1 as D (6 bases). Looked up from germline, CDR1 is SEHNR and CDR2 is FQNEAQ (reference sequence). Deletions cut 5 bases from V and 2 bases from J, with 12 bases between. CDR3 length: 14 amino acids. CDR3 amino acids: CASSPDGTNYGYTF. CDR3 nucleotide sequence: TGTGCCAGCAGCCCCGACGGGACAAACTATGGCTACACCTTC.

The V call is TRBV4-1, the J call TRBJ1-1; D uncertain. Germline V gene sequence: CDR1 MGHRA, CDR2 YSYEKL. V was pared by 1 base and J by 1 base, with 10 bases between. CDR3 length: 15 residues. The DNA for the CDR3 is TGCGCCAGCAGCCAAGCCACGGGTAAGAACACTGAAGCTTTCTTT. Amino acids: CASSQATGKNTEAFF.

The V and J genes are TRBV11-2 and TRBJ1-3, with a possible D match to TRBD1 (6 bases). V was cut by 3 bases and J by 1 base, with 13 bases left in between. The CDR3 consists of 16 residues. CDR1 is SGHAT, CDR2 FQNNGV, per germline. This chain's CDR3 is CASSFRTARSGNTIYF. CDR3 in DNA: TGTGCCAGCAGCTTTCGGACAGCAAGATCTGGAAACACCATATATTTT.

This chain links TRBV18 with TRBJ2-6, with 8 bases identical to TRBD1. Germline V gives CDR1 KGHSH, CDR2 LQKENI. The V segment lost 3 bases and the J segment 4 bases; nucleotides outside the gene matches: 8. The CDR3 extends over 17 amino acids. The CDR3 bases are TGTGCCAGCTCACCGGCCCCGACAGGGGTCGGGGCCAACGTCCTGACTTTC. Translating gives CASSPAPTGVGANVLTF.

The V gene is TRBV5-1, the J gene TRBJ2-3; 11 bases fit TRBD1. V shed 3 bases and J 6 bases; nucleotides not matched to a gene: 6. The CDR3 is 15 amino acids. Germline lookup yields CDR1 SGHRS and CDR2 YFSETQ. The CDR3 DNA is TGCGCCAGCAGCTCGGGACAGGGGGTAGGGGATACGCAGTATTTT. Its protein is CASSSGQGVGDTQYF.

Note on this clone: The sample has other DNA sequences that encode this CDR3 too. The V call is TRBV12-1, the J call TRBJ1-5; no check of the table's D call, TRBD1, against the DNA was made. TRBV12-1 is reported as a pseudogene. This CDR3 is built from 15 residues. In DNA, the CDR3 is TGTGCCAGCAGCTTTCAGGACAGGGTTAATCAGCCCCAGCATTTT. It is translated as CASSFQDRVNQPQHF.

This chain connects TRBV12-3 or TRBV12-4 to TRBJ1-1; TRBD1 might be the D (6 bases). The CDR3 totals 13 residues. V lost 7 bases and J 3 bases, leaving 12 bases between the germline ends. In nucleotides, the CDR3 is TGTGCCAGCACCCAGGACAGATACACTGAAGCTTTCTTT. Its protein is CASTQDRYTEAFF.

CDR3 sequence (DNA): TGCGCCAGCAGCGCCTCGACTGCTGCCCAAGAGACCCAGTACTTC. It encodes CASSASTAAQETQYF. J is TRBJ2-5 and V is TRBV5-1, with unresolved D. Between the trimmed V and J ends, which lost 4 bases and 1 base, there was a span of 14 bases. There are 15 residues in the CDR3. Germline-derived CDR1 and CDR2 are SGHRS and YFSETQ. Full variable domain (remainder filled in from reference TRBV5-1 and TRBJ2-5): KAGVTQTPRYLIKTRGQQVTLSCSPISGHRSVSWYQQTPGQGLQFLFEYFSETQRNKGNFPGRFSGRQFSNSRSEMNVSTLELGDSALYLCASSASTAAQETQYFGPGTRLLVL.

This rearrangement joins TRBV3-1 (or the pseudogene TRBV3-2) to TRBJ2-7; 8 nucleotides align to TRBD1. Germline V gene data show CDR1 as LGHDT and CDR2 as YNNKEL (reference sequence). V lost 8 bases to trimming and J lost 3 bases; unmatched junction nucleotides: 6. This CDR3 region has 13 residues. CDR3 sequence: CASPKDRGYEQYF. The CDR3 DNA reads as TGTGCCAGCCCCAAAGACAGGGGCTACGAGCAGTACTTC.

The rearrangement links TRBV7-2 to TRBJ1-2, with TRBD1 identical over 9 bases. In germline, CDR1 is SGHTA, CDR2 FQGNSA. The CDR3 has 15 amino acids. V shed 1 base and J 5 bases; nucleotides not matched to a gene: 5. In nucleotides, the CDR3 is TGTGCCAGCAGCTTAGAGGGGACAGGGTGGTATGGCTACACCTTC. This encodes CASSLEGTGWYGYTF.

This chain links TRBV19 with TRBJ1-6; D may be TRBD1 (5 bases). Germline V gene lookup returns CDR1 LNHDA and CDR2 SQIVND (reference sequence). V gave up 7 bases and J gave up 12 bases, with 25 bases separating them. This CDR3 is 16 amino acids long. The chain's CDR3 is CASTPSGGGTRGPLHF. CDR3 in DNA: TGTGCCAGTACCCCTTCCGGCGGGGGGACCAGAGGACCCCTCCACTTT.

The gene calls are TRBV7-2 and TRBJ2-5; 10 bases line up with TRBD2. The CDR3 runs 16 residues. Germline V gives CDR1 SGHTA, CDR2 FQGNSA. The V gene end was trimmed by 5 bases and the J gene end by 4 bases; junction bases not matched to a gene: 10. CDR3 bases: TGTGCCAGCAGCCGCGAATGGACTAGCGGAGGAGAGACCCAGTACTTC. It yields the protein CASSREWTSGGETQYF.

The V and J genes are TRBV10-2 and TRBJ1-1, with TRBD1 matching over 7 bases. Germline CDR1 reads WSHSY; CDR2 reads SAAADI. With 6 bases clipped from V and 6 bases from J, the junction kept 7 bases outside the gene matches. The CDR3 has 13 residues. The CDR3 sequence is CASRVLQGAEAFF. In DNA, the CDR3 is TGCGCCAGCAGGGTTCTCCAGGGGGCTGAAGCTTTCTTT.

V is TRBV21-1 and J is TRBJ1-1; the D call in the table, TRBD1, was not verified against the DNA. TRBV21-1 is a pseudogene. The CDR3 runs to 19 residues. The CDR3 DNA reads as TGTGCCAGCAGCACCCAAGAGGACAGGGTTCGTCGTGTGCACACTGAAGCTTTCTTT. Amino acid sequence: CASSTQEDRVRRVHTEAFF.

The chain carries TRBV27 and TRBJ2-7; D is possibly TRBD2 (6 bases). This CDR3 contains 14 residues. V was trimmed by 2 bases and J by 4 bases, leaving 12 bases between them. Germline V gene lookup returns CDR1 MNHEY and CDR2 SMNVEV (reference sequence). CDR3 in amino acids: CASSLGGAAYEQYF. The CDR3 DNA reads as TGTGCCAGCAGTTTAGGAGGGGCCGCATACGAGCAGTACTTC.

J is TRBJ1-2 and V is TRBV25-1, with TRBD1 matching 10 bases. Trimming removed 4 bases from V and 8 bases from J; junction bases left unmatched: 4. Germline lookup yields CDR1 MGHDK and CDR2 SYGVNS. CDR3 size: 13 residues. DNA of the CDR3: TGTGCCAGCAGTGGACAGGGGGCTTGGGGCTACACCTTC. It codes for CASSGQGAWGYTF.

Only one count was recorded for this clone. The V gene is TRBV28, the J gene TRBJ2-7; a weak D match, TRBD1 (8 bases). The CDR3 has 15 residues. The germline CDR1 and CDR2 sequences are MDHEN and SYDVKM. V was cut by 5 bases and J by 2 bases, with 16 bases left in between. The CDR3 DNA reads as TGTGCCAGCAGTCACGGGGGGACAGGCACCTACGAGCAGTACTTC. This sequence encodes CASSHGGTGTYEQYF.

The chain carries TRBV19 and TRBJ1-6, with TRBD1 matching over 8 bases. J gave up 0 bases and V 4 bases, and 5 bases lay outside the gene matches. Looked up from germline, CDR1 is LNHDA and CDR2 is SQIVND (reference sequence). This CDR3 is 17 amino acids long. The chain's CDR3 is CASSRGTGSSYNSPLHF. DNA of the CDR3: TGTGCCAGTAGTAGAGGGACAGGCAGCTCCTATAATTCACCCCTCCACTTT.

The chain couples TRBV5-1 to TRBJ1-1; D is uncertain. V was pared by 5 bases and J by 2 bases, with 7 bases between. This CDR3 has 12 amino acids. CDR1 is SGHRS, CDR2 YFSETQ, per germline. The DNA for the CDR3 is TGCGCCAGCAGGGGCGAAAACACTGAAGCTTTCTTT. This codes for CASRGENTEAFF.